The 15 T cell receptor beta chains reported below all come from one sample, sequenced in a study of blood T cell repertoires in COVID-19. TCRdb's copy holds only in-frame clones and misses some; the assay was immunoSEQ multiplex PCR. The sample has about 120,000 clones, about 88% seen once. Sequencing input: peripheral blood. These receptors all stem from a man aged 35-49 years with acute or convalescent COVID-19.

The genes are TRBV7-2 and TRBJ1-2; a possible D gene is TRBD1 (5 bases). The V and J ends lost 2 bases and 4 bases respectively, with 14 bases between them. This CDR3 spans 15 amino acids. CDR1 and CDR2 from the germline V gene are SGHTA and FQGNSA. The CDR3 region is CASSLFTGGIYGYTF. Here the CDR3 DNA reads TGTGCCAGCAGCTTATTTACCGGGGGGATCTATGGCTACACCTTC.

The chain has TRBV28 and TRBJ2-7; TRBD1 matches 7 bases. The CDR3 is 16 residues long. V lost 4 bases, J lost 2 bases, and 11 bases stayed unmatched. Per the germline V gene, CDR1 is MDHEN and CDR2 is SYDVKM. CDR3 coding DNA: TGTGCCAGCAGTTCACCCAACAGCAGGGGGACCTACGAGCAGTACTTC. Encoded protein: CASSSPNSRGTYEQYF.

This chain joins TRBV11-2 and TRBJ2-7; D is perhaps TRBD2 (6 bases). CDR3 size: 15 residues. Germline-derived CDR1 and CDR2 are SGHAT and FQNNGV. V lost 5 bases to trimming and J lost 0 bases, with 14 bases between them. The CDR3: CASSLRDLDSYEQYF. CDR3 coding DNA: TGTGCCAGCAGCCTCCGGGACTTGGACTCCTACGAGCAGTACTTC.

The chain has TRBV2 and TRBJ2-3; TRBD2 might be the D (6 bases). The germline CDR1 and CDR2 sequences are SNHLY and FYNNEI. Trimming took off 6 bases at V and 3 bases at J, with 19 bases between the two ends. CDR3 length: 16 residues. This CDR3 reads CASRRRGRELTDTQYF. CDR3 coding DNA: TGTGCCAGCAGACGACGTGGGCGGGAATTGACAGATACGCAGTATTTT.

This chain connects TRBV27 to TRBJ1-1; weak D call: TRBD1 (6 bases). Trimming pared 0 bases from V and 1 base from J, leaving 9 bases between. CDR1 MNHEY and CDR2 SMNVEV come from the germline V gene (reference sequence). CDR3 size: 15 residues. This CDR3 reads CASSLSKGGNTEAFF. For the CDR3, the DNA is TGTGCCAGCAGTTTATCGAAAGGGGGGAACACTGAAGCTTTCTTT.

A note on this clone: Other DNA sequences in the sample encode the same CDR3. The V call is TRBV7-9, the J call TRBJ1-3; no reliable D call. The CDR3 sequence is 12 residues long. Deletions cut 5 bases from V and 4 bases from J, with 6 bases between. CDR1 SEHNR and CDR2 FQNEAQ come from the germline V gene (reference sequence). CDR3 amino acids: CASSPQGNTIYF. The CDR3 bases are TGTGCCAGCAGCCCACAAGGAAACACCATATATTTT.

V is TRBV9 and J is TRBJ1-6; D not certain. The V end lost 2 bases, the J end lost 0 bases, and 3 bases lay between the germline ends. Germline assignment: CDR1 SGDLS and CDR2 YYNGEE. CDR3 length: 14 amino acids. The CDR3 region has the DNA TGTGCCAGCAGCGTCAGCTCCTATAATTCACCCCTCCACTTT. Protein product: CASSVSSYNSPLHF.

This rearrangement joins TRBV6-6 to TRBJ2-7; 10 bases match TRBD2. The V and J ends lost 6 bases and 4 bases, in that order; junction bases with no gene match: 9. Germline CDR1 and CDR2: MNHNY and SVGAGI (reference sequence). The CDR3 runs to 15 residues. Written as DNA, the CDR3 is TGTGCCAGCAGGCCGCCTAGCGGGAGAGTTTACGAGCAGTACTTC. Translating gives CASRPPSGRVYEQYF.

The chain carries TRBV5-4 and TRBJ2-3, with D tentatively TRBD2 (6 bases). The V end was cut by 0 bases, the J end by 1 base, with 6 bases between. CDR3 length: 14 amino acids. The germline V gene encodes CDR1 SGHNT and CDR2 YYREEE (reference sequence). This chain's CDR3 is CASSLGGGTDTQYF. The DNA of the CDR3 is TGTGCCAGCAGCTTGGGCGGGGGCACAGATACGCAGTATTTT.

V is TRBV25-1 and J is TRBJ1-3; D not certain. V dropped 5 bases and J dropped 4 bases, with 9 bases sitting between them. The CDR3 covers 13 residues. Germline lookup yields CDR1 MGHDK and CDR2 SYGVNS. The CDR3 reads CASSPGGGNTIYF. CDR3 coding DNA: TGTGCCAGCAGTCCGGGAGGGGGAAACACCATATATTTT.

The rearrangement uses TRBV14 and TRBJ1-3; weak D call: TRBD1 (6 bases). CDR3 length: 16 residues. Trimming left V 3 bases short and J 0 bases short, with 12 bases between. Germline CDR1 and CDR2: SGHDN and FVKESK. CDR3 in DNA: TGTGCCAGCAGCCAGCGAGGGGGGGGCTCTGGAAACACCATATATTTT. Protein product: CASSQRGGGSGNTIYF.

V usage is TRBV23-1 and J usage is TRBJ2-7; 8 nucleotides match TRBD1. TRBV23-1 is an ORF; its function is uncertain. The CDR3 totals 14 residues. The ends lost 11 bases at V and 7 bases at J; junction bases unmatched: 16. The CDR3 DNA reads as TGCGCCGTTCCAACTCAGGGGGCGCTATTTGAGCAGTACTTC. Translated: CAVPTQGALFEQYF.

The chain uses TRBV3-1 (or the pseudogene TRBV3-2) and TRBJ1-4; 8 positions agree with TRBD1. The germline CDR1 and CDR2 sequences are LGHDT and YNNKEL (reference sequence). The CDR3 contains 16 residues. V shed 4 bases and J 0 bases; nucleotides not matched to a gene: 4. This chain's CDR3 is CASSLNRGTTNEKLFF. CDR3 sequence (DNA): TGTGCCAGCAGCCTGAACAGGGGGACAACTAATGAAAAACTGTTTTTT.

This chain links TRBV3-1 (or the pseudogene TRBV3-2) with TRBJ2-1; 7 nucleotides align to TRBD1. The CDR3 has 20 amino acids. The V gene end was trimmed by 0 bases and the J gene end by 0 bases; junction bases not matched to a gene: 14. From germline, CDR1 is LGHDT and CDR2 YNNKEL (reference sequence). CDR3 loop: CASSQDGTQGPRRSYNEQFF. In DNA, the CDR3 is TGTGCCAGCAGCCAAGATGGGACACAGGGGCCACGACGCTCCTACAATGAGCAGTTCTTC.

The chain uses TRBV5-8 and TRBJ2-7, with D possibly TRBD1 on 6 matching bases. Trimming removed 1 base at V and 1 base at J, with 18 bases between. The CDR3 is made up of 17 amino acids. Germline V gives CDR1 SGHTS, CDR2 YDEGEE. The CDR3 DNA follows: TGTGCCAGCAGCTTGTATCAGGGGCCCCGGTCGTCCTACGAGCAGTACTTC. Translating it yields CASSLYQGPRSSYEQYF. The full variable domain, in which reference TRBV5-8 and TRBJ2-7 provide the parts outside the CDR3, is EAGVTQSPTHLIKTRGQQATLRCSPISGHTSVYWYQQALGLGLQFLLWYDEGEERNRGNFPPRFSGRQFPNYSSELNVNALELEDSALYLCASSLYQGPRSSYEQYFGPGTRLTVT.